The T cell receptor beta chain described here comes from a study of identical twins. TCRdb used MiXCR to reprocess the 5' RACE reads, holding one entry per CDR3 protein. The profile shows about 660,000 distinct CDR3 sequences, around 8.3% of them singletons. This clonotype turned up a few times. Its matching antigen is unknown. Germline-derived CDR1 and CDR2 are SQVTM and ANQGSEA. This CDR3 region has 12 residues. Study-level results: Models, which agreed with sharing between unrelated individuals, nonetheless underestimated the out-of-frame TCR alpha sharing seen in monozygotic twins. Twins showed weaker excess sharing in their beta out-of-frame sequences. These conclusions were based on statistical analysis (cross-sectional, not following the same donors). Abundant cord blood beta clonotypes carried fewer insertions; memory repertoires showed none.

This same sample was also taken into another study, of yellow fever vaccine responses in identical twins.

The sample comprised PBMCs. This chain uses TRBV29-1 with TRBJ2-1, with D possibly being TRBD1 (5 bases). The sequence came from a woman aged 18-30 years in good health. The CDR3 is CGAVSSYNEQFF. DNA of the CDR3: TGCGGGGCGGTCAGCTCCTACAATGAGCAGTTCTTC.